The T cell receptor (beta chain) described here comes from a study of CD8+ T cells in alopecia areata listed by TCRdb under 2018. As for the study more broadly: Treated patients were enrolled in an open-label pilot trial of oral tofacitinib at 5 to 10 mg twice daily for moderate-to-severe alopecia areata. The study used high-throughput TCRbeta sequencing to examine T cell clonal expansion in alopecia areata, in both the C3H/HeJ mouse model and human patients. RNA was extracted with the PAXgene miRNA kit for fixed scalp, the miRNeasy kit for PBMCs, and the RNeasy kit for mouse skin. Scalp clonality was compared across normal scalp (n=4), patchy alopecia areata scalp (n=8), and alopecia totalis/universalis scalp (n=8). immunoSEQ multiplex PCR using 35 Vbeta forward primers and 13 Jbeta reverse primers was used to amplify TCRbeta CDR3 regions. Tofacitinib-treated patients had biopsies at baseline and at 4 and 24 weeks of treatment, with a later scalp biopsy in several patients. Human TCRbeta sequencing covered scalp tissue and sorted CD4+ and CD8+ peripheral blood T cells from patchy and totalis/universalis alopecia areata patients and healthy controls. Patients received tofacitinib for 6 to 18 months and were then followed off drug for 6 months to check for delayed response and recurrence. Paper-wide results and their limitations: Compared with mice, TCR sequences shared between patients were less clear, possibly partly because of HLA diversity across the patient population. Compared with normal scalp, lesional scalp, particularly in alopecia totalis/universalis, had higher clonality and more expanded CD8+ clones, which suggests antigenic drive. Unlike mouse skin, where gammadelta T cells dominate, normal human skin contains resident alphabeta T cells that get sequenced too, which complicates analysis of the scalp TCR repertoire.

The library was produced with the immunoSEQ multiplex PCR assay. RNA was extracted from all samples and reverse transcribed into cDNA, which served as template for TCR sequencing. SuperScript III was used to make first-strand cDNA, primed with a 2:1 mix of oligo-dT and random hexamers. A synthetic immune receptor repertoire was used to assess amplification bias, and residual bias was removed computationally. From the authors' description of their analysis: After raw reads were preprocessed to remove errors, the CDR3 was defined following IMGT conventions as running from the conserved cysteine to phenylalanine. Clonality was calculated as 1 minus Shannon entropy normalized by log2 of the number of productive unique TCRs. Whether scalp clones were CD4 or CD8 was inferred by matching scalp TCRbeta sequences against CD4 and CD8 repertoires sorted from blood. Here the immuneACCESS table is served through TCRdb, limited to in-frame sequences with V and J called. Missing clones are a known gap in these copies; in checked studies unresolved V genes cover under half, and the rest lacks a known reason. That table furnishes V, J and clone size, whereas the DNA furnished D and trimming. The sample table holds over 150,000 clones, of which roughly 60% were seen once. The ten largest clones take up 1.5% to 2% of the sample.

This specimen's time point label, interpreted: baseline before oral tofacitinib. Lesional scalp punch biopsies and peripheral blood were collected from alopecia areata patients. PBMCs were isolated by density centrifugation and stained for CD3, CD4 and CD8, after which CD4+ and CD8+ T cells were sorted on a FACSAria. V gives up 3 bases and J gives up 0 bases, and the segment between their germline ends measures 5 bases. CDR1 and CDR2 are read off the germline V gene as SGHTA and FQGTGA. From the cysteine up to the phenylalanine, the CDR3 has a length of 14 residues. The kept DNA is CDR3 alone, 42 bases in frame from the first base. As concerns this clone: Its recognized antigen is unknown. The record has no base qualities; no much larger clone is one base away.

The rearrangement combines TRBV7-3 with TRBJ2-2, with the D gene uncertain. The sample was CD4+ T cells sorted from blood, taken at week 0. This clonotype was sampled from a human donor with alopecia areata. The nucleotide sequence is given as TGTGCCAGCAGCTTCGGGCCGAACACCGGGGAGCTGTTTTTT. The resulting protein is CASSFGPNTGELFF.